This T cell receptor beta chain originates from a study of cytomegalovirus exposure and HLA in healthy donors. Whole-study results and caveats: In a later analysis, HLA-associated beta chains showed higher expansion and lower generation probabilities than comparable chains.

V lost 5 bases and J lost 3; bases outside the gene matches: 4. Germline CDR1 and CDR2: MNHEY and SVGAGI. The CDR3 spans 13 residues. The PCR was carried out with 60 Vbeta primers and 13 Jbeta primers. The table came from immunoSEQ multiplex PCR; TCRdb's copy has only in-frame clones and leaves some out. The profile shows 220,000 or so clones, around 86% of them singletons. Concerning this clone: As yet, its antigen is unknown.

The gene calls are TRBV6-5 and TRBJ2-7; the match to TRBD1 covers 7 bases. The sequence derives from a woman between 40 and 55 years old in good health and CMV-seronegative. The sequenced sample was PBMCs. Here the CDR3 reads CASSQGQFYEQYF. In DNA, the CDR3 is TGTGCCAGCAGTCAGGGACAGTTCTACGAGCAGTACTTC.